This T cell receptor (beta chain) was obtained from a study of blood T cell repertoires in COVID-19. This CDR3 has 15 residues. With 5 bases clipped from V and 2 bases from J, the junction kept 7 bases outside the gene matches. The germline V gene has CDR1 ENHRY and CDR2 SYGVKD. Assay: immunoSEQ multiplex PCR; the TCRdb copy retains only in-frame clones and omits some. The sample holds about 280,000 clones, 85% seen once. The V gene is TRBV10-3, the J gene TRBJ1-2, with 8 nucleotides matching TRBD1. The TCR comes from a human donor in a cohort sampled during active COVID-19. The specimen sequenced was peripheral blood. The CDR3 DNA reads as TGTGCCATCAGTTACGCGGACAGGGCGAACTATGGCTACACCTTC. As protein: CAISYADRANYGYTF.